Below, 26 T cell receptor beta chains from the same sample are listed, as sequenced in a study of T cell responses to AZD1222 COVID-19 vaccine. Clones were sequenced by immunoSEQ multiplex PCR, and TCRdb holds only the in-frame ones, with some missing. The sample consists of more than 85,000 clones, about 86% of them appearing once. The starting material was peripheral blood, obtained on day 0 of AZD1222 vaccination. The source is an adult in good health.

The chain has TRBV11-3 and TRBJ1-1; D ambiguous. The germline V and J ends were trimmed by 6 bases and 1 base, with 9 bases remaining between them. Germline assignment: CDR1 SGHNT and CDR2 YENEEA. The CDR3 totals 13 residues. The CDR3 protein is CASRRDPNTEAFF. Here the CDR3 DNA reads TGTGCCAGCAGACGCGACCCGAACACTGAAGCTTTCTTT.

This clone was counted a single time. The V gene is TRBV6-2 or TRBV6-3, the J gene TRBJ2-5, with a tentative D call TRBD2 (6 bases). Between the trimmed V and J ends, which lost 5 bases and 4 bases, there was a span of 8 bases. This CDR3 is built from 12 residues. The germline V gene has CDR1 MNHEY and CDR2 SVGEGT. The CDR3 loop reads CASSRRGETQYF. The CDR3 DNA follows: TGTGCCAGCAGTAGGAGGGGAGAGACCCAGTACTTC.

This chain joins TRBV10-3 and TRBJ1-2, with TRBD1 matching 8 bases. CDR3 length equals 14 residues. In germline, CDR1 is ENHRY, CDR2 SYGVKD. J was trimmed by 6 bases and V by 0 bases; bases with no gene match: 3. This CDR3 is CAISESEDRDGYTF. The CDR3 nucleotides read TGTGCCATCAGTGAGTCGGAGGACAGGGATGGCTACACCTTC.

V gene TRBV2 combines with J gene TRBJ1-5, with 7 bases lining up with TRBD1. Germline-derived CDR1 and CDR2 are SNHLY and FYNNEI. The CDR3 sequence is 14 residues long. Trimming cost V 6 bases and J 3 bases; bases outside gene matches: 5. As DNA, the CDR3 is TGTGCCAGCAGGCAAGGGACAGACAATCAGCCCCAGCATTTT. This gives the protein CASRQGTDNQPQHF.

The chain combines TRBV5-4 with TRBJ1-1, with D possibly TRBD1 on 5 matching bases. Germline lookup yields CDR1 SGHNT and CDR2 YYREEE (reference sequence). The CDR3 loop spans 14 amino acids. Trimming pared 4 bases from V and 0 bases from J, leaving 10 bases between. As DNA, the CDR3 is TGTGCCAGCAGCGTCAGACAGCTGAACACTGAAGCTTTCTTT. Encoded protein: CASSVRQLNTEAFF.

The V and J genes are TRBV20-1 and TRBJ2-1, with D tentatively TRBD1 or TRBD2 (6 bases each). Germline CDR1 reads DFQATT; CDR2 reads SNEGSKA (reference sequence). V was trimmed by 3 bases and J by 5 bases, leaving 14 bases between them. CDR3 length: 14 residues. The CDR3 DNA reads TGCAGTGCTAGTCGGGGGCTATACAACAATGAGCAGTTCTTC. The encoded protein is CSASRGLYNNEQFF.

The J gene is TRBJ1-6, the V gene TRBV11-1; 7 bases match TRBD1. The V and J ends lost 5 bases and 10 bases, in that order; junction bases with no gene match: 8. CDR1 SGHAT and CDR2 FQDESV come from the germline V gene (reference sequence). The CDR3 sequence is 14 residues long. Here the CDR3 reads CASSRTGLTSPLHF. CDR3 DNA sequence: TGTGCCAGCAGCCGGACAGGTCTCACGTCACCCCTCCACTTT.

The chain links TRBV11-1 to TRBJ1-2; 9 positions match TRBD1. CDR1 and CDR2 from the germline V gene are SGHAT and FQDESV (reference sequence). V lost 2 bases, J lost 8 bases, and 3 bases stayed unmatched. The CDR3 runs 13 residues. CDR3: CASSLRTGVGYTF. CDR3 DNA: TGTGCCAGCAGCTTAAGGACAGGGGTCGGCTACACCTTC.

This clone was detected once. The chain has TRBV6-1 and TRBJ1-5, with D unresolved. Per germline, CDR1 MNHNS and CDR2 SASEGT. The ends were cut back, 1 base at V and 6 bases at J, with 13 bases in the middle. The CDR3 contains 15 residues. The CDR3 region has the DNA TGTGCCAGCAGTGAAGTAATAGGGTTCGGTCAGCCCCAGCATTTT. It is translated as CASSEVIGFGQPQHF.

The chain is built from TRBV12-3 or TRBV12-4 and TRBJ1-2; weak D call: TRBD1 (6 bases). The germline V and J ends were trimmed by 6 bases and 4 bases, with 12 bases remaining between them. There are 13 residues in the CDR3. The CDR3 DNA follows: TGTGCCAGCAGCCCAGGGGTGGGCTATGGCTACACCTTC. Translation: CASSPGVGYGYTF.

The V and J genes are TRBV12-3 or TRBV12-4 and TRBJ1-3; the D is unclear. V was shortened by 2 bases and J by 7 bases, with 9 bases between the two germline ends. The CDR3 has 13 amino acids. The CDR3 nucleotides are TGTGCCAGCAGTTTAACGGGAGGTAACACCATATATTTT. It is translated as CASSLTGGNTIYF.

This chain uses TRBV14 with TRBJ2-7, with 7 bases fitting TRBD1. This CDR3 has 17 amino acids. The junction had 10 bases not matched to a gene; V was cut back by 2 bases and J by 0 bases. Germline V gene lookup returns CDR1 SGHDN and CDR2 FVKESK. The CDR3 bases are TGTGCCAGCAGCCAACGACAGGGAGTATCTCCCTCCTACGAGCAGTACTTC. Residues: CASSQRQGVSPSYEQYF.

The rearrangement uses TRBV5-1 and TRBJ1-5, with no clear D. There are 14 residues in the CDR3. Germline values: CDR1 SGHRS, CDR2 YFSETQ. V dropped 8 bases and J dropped 3 bases, with 15 bases sitting between them. In DNA form, the CDR3 reads TGCGCCAGTCGCCCCGACACATACAATCAGCCCCAGCATTTT. It yields the protein CASRPDTYNQPQHF.

The chain links TRBV19 to TRBJ2-6, with 7 bases aligning to TRBD1. The CDR3 is 18 residues long. With 7 bases clipped from V and 1 base from J, the junction kept 13 bases outside the gene matches. Germline values: CDR1 LNHDA, CDR2 SQIVND (reference sequence). This CDR3 reads CASMTRTGAWSGANVLTF. The CDR3 region has the DNA TGTGCCAGTATGACCCGAACAGGGGCATGGTCTGGGGCCAACGTCCTGACTTTC.

This chain links TRBV14 with TRBJ1-6, with no clear D. Deletions cut 5 bases from V and 10 bases from J, with 12 bases between. Per the germline V gene, CDR1 is SGHDN and CDR2 is FVKESK. This CDR3 comprises 13 residues. CDR3 loop: CASSTILGSPLHF. CDR3 nucleotides: TGTGCCAGCAGCACCATCCTTGGGTCACCCCTCCACTTT.

This clone was picked up a small number of times. The V call is TRBV5-1, the J call TRBJ1-2, with 7 bases fitting TRBD1. From germline, CDR1 is SGHRS and CDR2 YFSETQ. The trim removed 0 bases at V and 4 bases at J, leaving 9 bases unmatched. The CDR3 runs 16 residues. The CDR3 is CASSLGGDRTVYGYTF. CDR3 DNA sequence: TGCGCCAGCAGCTTGGGAGGGGACAGAACAGTCTATGGCTACACCTTC.

This chain joins TRBV7-3 and TRBJ2-7, with D perhaps TRBD1 or TRBD2 (5 bases each). CDR1 SGHTA and CDR2 FQGTGA come from the germline V gene. The CDR3 has 15 amino acids. Trimming took 2 bases from V and 4 from J, leaving 15 bases between them. CDR3 sequence reads: CASSLSTAGGYEQYF. The CDR3 DNA reads as TGTGCCAGCAGCTTATCAACGGCTGGGGGATACGAGCAGTACTTC.

This clone came up once. The chain links TRBV7-2 to TRBJ1-1; the match to TRBD1 covers 7 bases. J was trimmed by 4 bases and V by 5 bases; bases with no gene match: 7. Germline values: CDR1 SGHTA, CDR2 FQGNSA. This CDR3 contains 14 residues. CDR3 DNA: TGTGCCAGCAGCAGAACAGGGGCGGTCACTGAAGCTTTCTTT. It codes for CASSRTGAVTEAFF.

The chain couples TRBV27 to TRBJ1-3; 11 bases map to TRBD1. Germline CDR1 reads MNHEY; CDR2 reads SMNVEV (reference sequence). This CDR3 has 14 residues. The V and J ends lost 6 bases and 6 bases, in that order; junction bases with no gene match: 4. This CDR3 reads CASSQGQGVNTIYF. The CDR3 DNA reads as TGTGCCAGCAGCCAGGGACAGGGGGTAAACACCATATATTTT.

The rearrangement uses TRBV6-2 or TRBV6-3 and TRBJ1-1; no clear D. This CDR3 has 12 amino acids. Germline V lookup: CDR1 MNHEY, CDR2 SVGEGT. Trimming removed 5 bases at V and 6 bases at J, with 10 bases between. The CDR3 nucleotides read TGTGCCAGCAGTCCGCGGTGGGCTGAAGCTTTCTTT. It encodes CASSPRWAEAFF.

The chain is built from TRBV7-2 and TRBJ1-1, with 9 bases lining up with TRBD1. Germline loops: CDR1 SGHTA, CDR2 FQGNSA. V was pared by 6 bases and J by 3 bases, with 8 bases of the junction left unmatched. The CDR3 loop spans 15 amino acids. CDR3 in amino acids: CASRSGTGYDTEAFF. CDR3 coding DNA: TGTGCCAGCAGGTCCGGGACAGGGTACGACACTGAAGCTTTCTTT.

In regard to this clone: The sample has other DNA sequences that encode this CDR3 too. The CDR3, as DNA: TGTGCCAGCAGCCAAGGGACGGGGAATTCACCCCTCCACTTT. This codes for CASSQGTGNSPLHF. This chain joins TRBV3-1 (or the pseudogene TRBV3-2) and TRBJ1-6; D call uncertain. Germline V gene sequence: CDR1 LGHDT, CDR2 YNNKEL (reference sequence). CDR3 length equals 14 residues. Deletions cut 1 base from V and 7 bases from J, with 8 bases between.

This chain connects TRBV21-1 to TRBJ1-2; the DNA was not used to check the table's D call, TRBD1. TRBV21-1 is annotated as a pseudogene. The CDR3 has 15 amino acids. CDR3 sequence reads: CASSKVVGRHYGYTF. The CDR3 DNA reads TGTGCCAGCAGCAAAGTAGTCGGCAGGCACTATGGCTACACCTTC.

The chain couples TRBV9 to TRBJ1-6; TRBD1 aligns across 8 bases. CDR3 length equals 12 residues. After removal of 4 bases from V and 13 bases from J, the junction contained 4 bases not matched to a gene. CDR1 and CDR2 from the germline V gene are SGDLS and YYNGEE. This CDR3 is CASSMTGEPLHF. The CDR3 DNA is TGTGCCAGCAGCATGACAGGGGAGCCCCTCCACTTT. Based on the CDR3 plus reference TRBV9 and TRBJ1-6, the full variable domain is DSGVTQTPKHLITATGQRVTLRCSPRSGDLSVYWYQQSLDQGLQFLIQYYNGEERAKGNILERFSAQQFPDLHSELNLSSLELGDSALYFCASSMTGEPLHFGNGTRLTVT.

For this clone: The same CDR3 arises from other DNA sequences in this sample as well. V and J are TRBV28 and TRBJ1-5; 10 bases agree with TRBD1. Per germline, CDR1 MDHEN and CDR2 SYDVKM. CDR3 length: 17 residues. V gave up 6 bases and J gave up 7 bases; unmatched junction bases: 15. DNA of the CDR3: TGTGCCAGCAGCCCCACCCGGGACAGGGGTCGAGGACAGCCCCAGCATTTT. This sequence encodes CASSPTRDRGRGQPQHF.

The CDR3 spells CASSLVTTRQYSNQPQHF. The CDR3 DNA is TGTGCCAGCAGCTTAGTCACCACCCGACAGTATAGCAATCAGCCCCAGCATTTT. V gene TRBV7-8 combines with J gene TRBJ1-5; perhaps TRBD1 as D (5 bases). Deletions cut 1 base from V and 0 bases from J, with 16 bases between. The CDR3 loop spans 18 amino acids. Germline loops: CDR1 SGHVS, CDR2 FQNEAQ. Full variable domain (remainder filled in from reference TRBV7-8 and TRBJ1-5): GAGVSQSPRYKVAKRGQDVALRCDPISGHVSLFWYQQALGQGPEFLTYFQNEAQLDKSGLPSDRFFAERPEGSVSTLKIQRTQQEDSAVYLCASSLVTTRQYSNQPQHFGDGTRLSIL.